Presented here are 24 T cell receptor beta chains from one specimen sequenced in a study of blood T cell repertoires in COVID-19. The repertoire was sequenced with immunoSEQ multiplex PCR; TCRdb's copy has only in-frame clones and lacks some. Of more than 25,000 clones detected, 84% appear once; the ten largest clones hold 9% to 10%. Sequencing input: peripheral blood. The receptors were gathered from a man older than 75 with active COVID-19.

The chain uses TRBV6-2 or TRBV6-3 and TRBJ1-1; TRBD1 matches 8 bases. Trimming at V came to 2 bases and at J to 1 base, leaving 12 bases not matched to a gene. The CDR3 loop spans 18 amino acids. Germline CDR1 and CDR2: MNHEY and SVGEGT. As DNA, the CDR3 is TGTGCCAGCAGTTACCGGGAAGGTTACAGGGGGACGAACACTGAAGCTTTCTTT. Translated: CASSYREGYRGTNTEAFF.

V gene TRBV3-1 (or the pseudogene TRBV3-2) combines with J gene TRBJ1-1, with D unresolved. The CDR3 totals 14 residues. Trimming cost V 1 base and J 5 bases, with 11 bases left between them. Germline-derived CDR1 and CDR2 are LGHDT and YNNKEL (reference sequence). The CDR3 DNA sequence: TGTGCCAGCAGCCAAGCACTCCTCGGGACTGAAGCTTTCTTT. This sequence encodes CASSQALLGTEAFF.

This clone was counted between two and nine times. The CDR3 coding sequence is TGTGCCAGCAGTTACTCGACAGGGGGATACGAGCAGTACTTC. This sequence encodes CASSYSTGGYEQYF. J is TRBJ2-7 and V is TRBV6-5, with TRBD1 identical over 9 bases. Germline V gene data show CDR1 as MNHEY and CDR2 as SVGAGI. This CDR3 is 14 amino acids long. V lost 0 bases to trimming and J lost 4 bases; unmatched junction nucleotides: 1.

The CDR3 sequence: CASSQVSNEKLFF. DNA for the CDR3: TGTGCCAGCAGCCAAGTCTCTAATGAAAAACTGTTTTTT. The chain links TRBV3-1 (or the pseudogene TRBV3-2) to TRBJ1-4; D is undetermined. The CDR3 loop spans 13 amino acids. Trimming removed 1 base from V and 3 bases from J, with 3 bases in between. Per the germline V gene, CDR1 is LGHDT and CDR2 is YNNKEL (reference sequence).

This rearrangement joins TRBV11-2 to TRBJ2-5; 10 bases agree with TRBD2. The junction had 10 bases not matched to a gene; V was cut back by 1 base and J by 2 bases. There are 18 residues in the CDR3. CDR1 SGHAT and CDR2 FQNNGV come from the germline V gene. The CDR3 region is CASSLAPGLAGAQETQYF. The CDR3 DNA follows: TGTGCCAGCAGCTTAGCCCCCGGGCTAGCGGGGGCACAAGAGACCCAGTACTTC. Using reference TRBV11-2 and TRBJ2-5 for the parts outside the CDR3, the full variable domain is EAGVAQSPRYKIIEKRQSVAFWCNPISGHATLYWYQQILGQGPKLLIQFQNNGVVDDSQLPKDRFSAERLKGVDSTLKIQPAKLEDSAVYLCASSLAPGLAGAQETQYFGPGTRLLVL.

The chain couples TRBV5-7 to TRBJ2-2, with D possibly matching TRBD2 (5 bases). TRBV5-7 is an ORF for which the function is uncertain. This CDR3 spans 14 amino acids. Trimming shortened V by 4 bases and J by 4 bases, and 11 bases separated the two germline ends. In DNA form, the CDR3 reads TGTGCCAGCAGCCCGACGGGGTCCACCGGGGAGCTGTTTTTT. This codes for CASSPTGSTGELFF.

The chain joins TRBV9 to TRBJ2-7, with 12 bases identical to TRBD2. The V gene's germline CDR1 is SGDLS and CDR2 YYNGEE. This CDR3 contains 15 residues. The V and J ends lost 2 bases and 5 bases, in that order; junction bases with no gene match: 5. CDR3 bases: TGTGCCAGCAGCGTTAAGACTAGCGGGGGCGACGAGCAGTACTTC. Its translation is CASSVKTSGGDEQYF.

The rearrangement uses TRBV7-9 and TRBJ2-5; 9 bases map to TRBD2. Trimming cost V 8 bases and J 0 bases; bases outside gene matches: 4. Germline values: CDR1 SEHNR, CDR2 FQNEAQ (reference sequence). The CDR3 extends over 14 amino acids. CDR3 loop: CASSAGGNQETQYF. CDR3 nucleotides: TGTGCCAGCTCAGCGGGGGGAAACCAAGAGACCCAGTACTTC.

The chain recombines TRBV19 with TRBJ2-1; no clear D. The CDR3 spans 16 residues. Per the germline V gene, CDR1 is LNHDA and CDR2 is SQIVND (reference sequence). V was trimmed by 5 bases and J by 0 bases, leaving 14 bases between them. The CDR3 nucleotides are TGTGCCAGTAGTGACCGACTCCGGAGCTCCTACAATGAGCAGTTCTTC. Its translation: CASSDRLRSSYNEQFF.

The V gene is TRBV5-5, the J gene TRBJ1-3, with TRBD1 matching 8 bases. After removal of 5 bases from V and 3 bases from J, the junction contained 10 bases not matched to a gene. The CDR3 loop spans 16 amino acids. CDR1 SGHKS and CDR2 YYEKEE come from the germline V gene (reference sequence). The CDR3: CASSQSDRAFGNTIYF. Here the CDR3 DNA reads TGTGCCAGCAGTCAATCGGACAGGGCGTTTGGAAACACCATATATTTT.

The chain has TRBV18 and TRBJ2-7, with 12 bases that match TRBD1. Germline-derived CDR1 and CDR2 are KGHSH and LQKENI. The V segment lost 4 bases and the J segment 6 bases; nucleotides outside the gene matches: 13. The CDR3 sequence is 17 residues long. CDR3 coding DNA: TGTGCCAGCTCACAGCGACCCCCGGGACAGGGGGCTGGCGAGCAGTACTTC. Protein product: CASSQRPPGQGAGEQYF.

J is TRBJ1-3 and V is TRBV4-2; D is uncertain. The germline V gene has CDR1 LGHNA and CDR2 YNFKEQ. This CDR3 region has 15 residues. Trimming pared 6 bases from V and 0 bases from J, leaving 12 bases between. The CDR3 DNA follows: TGTGCCAGCAGGGAAACAGCCTCCTCTGGAAACACCATATATTTT. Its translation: CASRETASSGNTIYF.

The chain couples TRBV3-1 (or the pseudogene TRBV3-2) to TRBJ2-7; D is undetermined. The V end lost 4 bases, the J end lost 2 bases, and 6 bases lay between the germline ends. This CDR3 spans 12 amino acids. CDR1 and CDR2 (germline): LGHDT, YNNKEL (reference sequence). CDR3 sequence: CASSRDTYEQYF. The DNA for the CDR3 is TGTGCCAGCAGCCGTGACACCTACGAGCAGTACTTC.

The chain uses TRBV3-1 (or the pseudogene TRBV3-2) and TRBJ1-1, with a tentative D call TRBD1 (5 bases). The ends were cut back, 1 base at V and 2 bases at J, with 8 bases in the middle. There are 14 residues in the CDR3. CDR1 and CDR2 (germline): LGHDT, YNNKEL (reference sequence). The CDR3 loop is CASSQVGANTEAFF. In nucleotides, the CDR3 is TGTGCCAGCAGCCAAGTAGGGGCAAACACTGAAGCTTTCTTT.

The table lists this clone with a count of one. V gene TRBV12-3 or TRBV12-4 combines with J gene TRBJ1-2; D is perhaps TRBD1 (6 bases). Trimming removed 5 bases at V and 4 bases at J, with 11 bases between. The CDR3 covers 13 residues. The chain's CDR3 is CASSPTGLYGYTF. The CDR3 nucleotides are TGTGCCAGCAGTCCGACAGGCCTCTATGGCTACACCTTC.

The DNA for the CDR3 is TGCGCCAGCAGCCAGGGGACCGGGGACACCCGGAAGTATTCACCCCTCCACTTT. It yields the protein CASSQGTGDTRKYSPLHF. The chain couples TRBV4-1 to TRBJ1-6, with D maybe TRBD1 (6 bases). The length of the CDR3 is 18 residues. Germline loops: CDR1 MGHRA, CDR2 YSYEKL. Trimming shortened V by 3 bases and J by 8 bases, and 23 bases separated the two germline ends.

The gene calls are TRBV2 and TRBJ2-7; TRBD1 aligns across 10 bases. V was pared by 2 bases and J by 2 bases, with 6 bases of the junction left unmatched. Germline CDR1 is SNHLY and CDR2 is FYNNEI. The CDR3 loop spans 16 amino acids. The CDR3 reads CASSEKLGQGTYEQYF. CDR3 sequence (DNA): TGTGCCAGCAGTGAAAAATTGGGACAGGGGACCTACGAGCAGTACTTC. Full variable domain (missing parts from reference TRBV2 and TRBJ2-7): EPEVTQTPSHQVTQMGQEVILRCVPISNHLYFYWYRQILGQKVEFLVSFYNNEISEKSEIFDDQFSVERPDGSNFTLKIRSTKLEDSAMYFCASSEKLGQGTYEQYFGPGTRLTVT.

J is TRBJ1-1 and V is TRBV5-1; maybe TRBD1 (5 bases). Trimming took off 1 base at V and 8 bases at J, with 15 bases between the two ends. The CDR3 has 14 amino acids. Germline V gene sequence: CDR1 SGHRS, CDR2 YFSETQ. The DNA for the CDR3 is TGCGCCAGCAGCTTGTGGGAGGGGACTAAGGAAGCTTTCTTT. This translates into CASSLWEGTKEAFF. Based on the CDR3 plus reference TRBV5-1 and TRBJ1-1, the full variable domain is KAGVTQTPRYLIKTRGQQVTLSCSPISGHRSVSWYQQTPGQGLQFLFEYFSETQRNKGNFPGRFSGRQFSNSRSEMNVSTLELGDSALYLCASSLWEGTKEAFFGQGTRLTVV.

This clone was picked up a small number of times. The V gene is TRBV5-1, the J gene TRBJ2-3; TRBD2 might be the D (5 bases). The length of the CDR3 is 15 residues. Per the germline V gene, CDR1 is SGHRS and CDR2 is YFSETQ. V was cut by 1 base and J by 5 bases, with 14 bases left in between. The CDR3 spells CASSLWTGSGDTQYF. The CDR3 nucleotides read TGCGCCAGCAGCTTGTGGACTGGTTCGGGAGATACGCAGTATTTT. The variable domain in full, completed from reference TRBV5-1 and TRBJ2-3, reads KAGVTQTPRYLIKTRGQQVTLSCSPISGHRSVSWYQQTPGQGLQFLFEYFSETQRNKGNFPGRFSGRQFSNSRSEMNVSTLELGDSALYLCASSLWTGSGDTQYFGPGTRLTVL.

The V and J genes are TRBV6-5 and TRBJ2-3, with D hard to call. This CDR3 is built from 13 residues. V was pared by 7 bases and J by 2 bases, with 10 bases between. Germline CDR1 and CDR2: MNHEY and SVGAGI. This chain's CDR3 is CASTPVVTDTQYF. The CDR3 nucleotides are TGTGCCAGCACTCCGGTTGTCACAGATACGCAGTATTTT.

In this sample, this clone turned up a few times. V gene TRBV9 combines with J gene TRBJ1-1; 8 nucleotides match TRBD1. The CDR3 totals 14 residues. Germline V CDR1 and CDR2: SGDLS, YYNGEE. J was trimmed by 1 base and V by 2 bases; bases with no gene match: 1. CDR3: CASSVQGANTEAFF. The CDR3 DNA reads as TGTGCCAGCAGCGTTCAGGGGGCGAACACTGAAGCTTTCTTT.

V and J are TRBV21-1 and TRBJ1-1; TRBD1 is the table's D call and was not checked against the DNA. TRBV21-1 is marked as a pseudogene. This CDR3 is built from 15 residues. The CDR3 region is CASSPRQGTNTEAFF. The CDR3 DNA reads TGTGCCAGCAGCCCACGACAGGGGACCAACACTGAAGCTTTCTTT.

The chain's CDR3 is CASSLAPPVIGQPQHF. CDR3 nucleotides: TGTGCCAGCAGCTTAGCCCCACCGGTGATCGGTCAGCCCCAGCATTTT. The chain recombines TRBV7-2 with TRBJ1-5; D remains unclear. The CDR3 is 16 amino acids. V was pared by 0 bases and J by 6 bases, with 15 bases between. Germline-derived CDR1 and CDR2 are SGHTA and FQGNSA.

The CDR3 DNA sequence: TGTGCCAGCAGTTCGAGGGAAAAACTGTTTTTT. This gives the protein CASSSREKLFF. The chain couples TRBV6-5 to TRBJ1-4; D not certain. Germline values: CDR1 MNHEY, CDR2 SVGAGI. This CDR3 has 11 amino acids. V shed 4 bases and J shed 8 bases, with 5 bases lying between them.